This TCR beta chain was captured by sequencing in a study of lymphopenia after photon versus proton radiotherapy. Remarks on this clone: What it recognizes is unknown.

Trimming took off 3 bases at V and 7 bases at J, with 7 bases between the two ends. Germline assignment: CDR1 SGDLS and CDR2 YYNGEE. CDR3 size: 12 residues. Study results and limitations: In patients who died, overall survival fell as post-nadir TCR diversity dropped more.

Assay used: immunoSEQ multiplex PCR; TCRdb lists only in-frame clones, some missing. The sample contains approximately 150,000 clones, about 85% of which appear only once. The chain couples TRBV9 to TRBJ1-4; D is possibly TRBD1 (5 bases). Material: peripheral blood, obtained from a patient treated with photon-based radiotherapy. This TCR was sampled from a man aged 45-65 years with gastric cancer. The CDR3 spells CASSGDSEKLFF. The CDR3 nucleotides read TGTGCCAGCAGCGGCGACAGTGAAAAACTGTTTTTT.